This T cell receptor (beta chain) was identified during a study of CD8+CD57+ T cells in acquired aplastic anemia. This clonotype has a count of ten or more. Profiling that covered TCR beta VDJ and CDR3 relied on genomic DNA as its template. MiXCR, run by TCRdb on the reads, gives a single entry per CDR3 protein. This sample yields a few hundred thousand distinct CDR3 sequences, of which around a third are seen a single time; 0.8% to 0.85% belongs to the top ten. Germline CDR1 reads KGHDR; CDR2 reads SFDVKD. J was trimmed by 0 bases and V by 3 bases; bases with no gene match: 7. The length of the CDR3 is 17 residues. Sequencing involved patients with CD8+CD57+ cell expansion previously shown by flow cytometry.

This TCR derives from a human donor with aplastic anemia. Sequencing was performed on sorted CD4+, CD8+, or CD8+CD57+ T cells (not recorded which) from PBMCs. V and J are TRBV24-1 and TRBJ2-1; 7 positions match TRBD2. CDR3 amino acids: CATSDASGKSSYNEQFF. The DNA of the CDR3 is TGTGCCACCAGTGATGCCAGCGGGAAGAGCTCCTACAATGAGCAGTTCTTC.